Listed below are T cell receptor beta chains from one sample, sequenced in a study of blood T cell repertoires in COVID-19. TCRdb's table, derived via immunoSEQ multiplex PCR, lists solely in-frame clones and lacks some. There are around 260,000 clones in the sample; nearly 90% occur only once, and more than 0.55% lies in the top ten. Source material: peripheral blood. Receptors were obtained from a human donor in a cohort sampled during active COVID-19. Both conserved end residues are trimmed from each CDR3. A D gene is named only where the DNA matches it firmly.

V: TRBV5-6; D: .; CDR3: ASSGLLDEQY
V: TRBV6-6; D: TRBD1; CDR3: ASSQLTGEAF
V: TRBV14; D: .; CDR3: ASSAWGLAVGYYGYT
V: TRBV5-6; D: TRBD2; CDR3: ASSPGLARTYEQY
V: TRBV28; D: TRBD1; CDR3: ASSSTGGSSYEQY
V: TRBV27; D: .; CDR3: ASSLQGHLGHEQY
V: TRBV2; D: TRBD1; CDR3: ASSEIGTGAYNEQF
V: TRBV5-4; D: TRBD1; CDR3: ASSLGDRGYGYT
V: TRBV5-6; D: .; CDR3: ASSLAHTGGAVSYEQY
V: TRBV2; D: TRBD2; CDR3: ASSTQAGNQETQY
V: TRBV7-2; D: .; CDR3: ASSSTTGYGYT
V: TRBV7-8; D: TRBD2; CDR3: ASSLSPLAGVEQY
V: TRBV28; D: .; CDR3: ASSSHPTRTIYTDTQY
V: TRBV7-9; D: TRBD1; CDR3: ASSPHSRDRPFYEQY
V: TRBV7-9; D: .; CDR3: ASSPGQTNEKLF
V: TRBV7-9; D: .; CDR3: ASGRTANTEAF
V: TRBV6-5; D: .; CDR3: ASSPSGGGWEKLF
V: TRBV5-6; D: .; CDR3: ASSRLTRANVLT
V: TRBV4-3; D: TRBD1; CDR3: ASSQGRIGTGGYT
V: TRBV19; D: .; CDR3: ASSVGDFSSGNTIY
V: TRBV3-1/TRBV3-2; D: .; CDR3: ASSQEARNLGQY
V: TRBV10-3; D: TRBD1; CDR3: AISTDRGRNIQY
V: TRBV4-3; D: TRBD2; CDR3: ASSLGAGNLQETQY
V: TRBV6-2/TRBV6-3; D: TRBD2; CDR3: ASSFTQRGSNTGELF
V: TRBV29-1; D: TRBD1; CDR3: SVEVQGAETQY
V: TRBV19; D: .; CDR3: ASSRAEGDYSNQPQH
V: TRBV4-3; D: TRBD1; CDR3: ASSRDRDSSPLH
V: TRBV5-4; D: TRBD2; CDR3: ASRASGGTDTQY
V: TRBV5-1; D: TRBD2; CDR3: ASSFLTSGIMYEQY
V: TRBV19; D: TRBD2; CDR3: ASSYPGLAGQETQY
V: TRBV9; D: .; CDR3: ASSVAGGYEKLF
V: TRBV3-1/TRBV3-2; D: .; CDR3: ASSQEVAGARDTQY
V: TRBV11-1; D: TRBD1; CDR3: ASSFRQGAYEQY
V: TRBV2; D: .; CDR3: ASSGSRDSTYEQY
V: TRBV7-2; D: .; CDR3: ASSLPRRTGELF
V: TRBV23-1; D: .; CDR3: ASSQSPQGNGDTEAF
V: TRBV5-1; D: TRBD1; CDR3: ASSLTRTGPYEQY
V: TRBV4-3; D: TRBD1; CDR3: ASSPSRDRGRSQY
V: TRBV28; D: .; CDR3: ASSQLAGADTEAF
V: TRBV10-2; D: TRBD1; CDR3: ASSVHGTGETRLNTEAF
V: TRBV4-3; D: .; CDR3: ASSQDRGTSYEQY
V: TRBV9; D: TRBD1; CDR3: ASSAGQAAGNTIY
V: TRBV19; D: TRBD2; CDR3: ASSIASGRSEYEQY
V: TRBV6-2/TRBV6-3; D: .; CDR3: ASSYSKGRAGARKETQY
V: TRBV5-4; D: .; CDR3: ASTWGGPAPMVEQF
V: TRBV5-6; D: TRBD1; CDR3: ASSVTGQGLYEQY
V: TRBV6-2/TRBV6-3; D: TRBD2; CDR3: ASTPRREVPGELF
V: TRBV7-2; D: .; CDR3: ASSLVPAGYGYT
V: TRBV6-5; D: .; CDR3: ASSYPDRTNQPQH
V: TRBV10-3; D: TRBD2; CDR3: AISELAGDNEQF
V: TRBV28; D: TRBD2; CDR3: ASKNGGSRTDTQY